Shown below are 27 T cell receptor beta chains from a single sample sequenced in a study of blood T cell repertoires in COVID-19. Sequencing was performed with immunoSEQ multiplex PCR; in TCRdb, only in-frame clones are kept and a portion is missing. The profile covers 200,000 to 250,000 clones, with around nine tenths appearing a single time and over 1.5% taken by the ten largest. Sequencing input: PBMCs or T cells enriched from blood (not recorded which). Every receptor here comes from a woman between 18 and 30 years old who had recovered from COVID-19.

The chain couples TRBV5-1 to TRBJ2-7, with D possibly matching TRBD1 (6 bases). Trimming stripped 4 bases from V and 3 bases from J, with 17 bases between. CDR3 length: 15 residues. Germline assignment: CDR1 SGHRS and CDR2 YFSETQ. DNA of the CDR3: TGCGCCAGCAGCCCGAAACAGGGACGCGACTACGAGCAGTACTTC. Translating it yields CASSPKQGRDYEQYF.

The CDR3 nucleotides read TGTGCCAGCAGGGGACAGGGGCGAGGTGAAAAACTGTTTTTT. It encodes CASRGQGRGEKLFF. The rearrangement joins TRBV6-5 to TRBJ1-4; TRBD1 matches at 10 bases. V was pared by 6 bases and J by 7 bases, with 5 bases of the junction left unmatched. Per germline, CDR1 MNHEY and CDR2 SVGAGI. CDR3 length: 14 amino acids.

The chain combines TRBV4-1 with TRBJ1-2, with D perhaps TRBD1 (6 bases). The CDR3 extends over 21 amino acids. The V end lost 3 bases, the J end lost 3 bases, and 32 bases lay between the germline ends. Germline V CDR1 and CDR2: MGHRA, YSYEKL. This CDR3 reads CASSQRISAGTPKSADYGYTF. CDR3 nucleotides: TGCGCCAGCAGCCAGAGGATATCTGCCGGGACACCCAAATCGGCAGACTATGGCTACACCTTC.

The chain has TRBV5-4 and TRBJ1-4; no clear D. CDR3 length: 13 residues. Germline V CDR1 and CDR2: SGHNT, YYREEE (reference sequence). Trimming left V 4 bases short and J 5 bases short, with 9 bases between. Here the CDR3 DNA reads TGTGCCAGCAGCGAGGAGATAAATGAAAAACTGTTTTTT. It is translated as CASSEEINEKLFF.

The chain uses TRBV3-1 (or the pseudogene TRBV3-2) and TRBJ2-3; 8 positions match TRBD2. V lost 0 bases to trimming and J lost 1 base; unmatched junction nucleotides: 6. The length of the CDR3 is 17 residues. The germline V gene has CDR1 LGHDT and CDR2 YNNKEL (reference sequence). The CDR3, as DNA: TGTGCCAGCAGCCAAGATCTGCCGACTAGCGGCACAGATACGCAGTATTTT. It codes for CASSQDLPTSGTDTQYF.

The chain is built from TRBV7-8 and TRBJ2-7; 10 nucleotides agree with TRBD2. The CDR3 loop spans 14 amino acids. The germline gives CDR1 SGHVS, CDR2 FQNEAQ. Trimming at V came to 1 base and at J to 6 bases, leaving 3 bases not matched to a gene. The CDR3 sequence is CASSLGTSGGEQYF. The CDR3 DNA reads TGTGCCAGCAGCTTAGGGACTAGCGGTGGCGAGCAGTACTTC.

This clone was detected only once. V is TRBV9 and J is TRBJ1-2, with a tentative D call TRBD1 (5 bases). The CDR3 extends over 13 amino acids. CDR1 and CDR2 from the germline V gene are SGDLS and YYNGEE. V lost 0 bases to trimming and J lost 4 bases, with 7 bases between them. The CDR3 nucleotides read TGTGCCAGCAGCGTAGGTCAGGGCTATGGCTACACCTTC. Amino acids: CASSVGQGYGYTF. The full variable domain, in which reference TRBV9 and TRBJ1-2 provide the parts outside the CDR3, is DSGVTQTPKHLITATGQRVTLRCSPRSGDLSVYWYQQSLDQGLQFLIQYYNGEERAKGNILERFSAQQFPDLHSELNLSSLELGDSALYFCASSVGQGYGYTFGSGTRLTVV.

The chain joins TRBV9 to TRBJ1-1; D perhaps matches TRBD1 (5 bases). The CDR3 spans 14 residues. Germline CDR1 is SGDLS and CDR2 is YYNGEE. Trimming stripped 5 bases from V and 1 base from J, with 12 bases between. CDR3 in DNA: TGTGCCAGCAGGACGGACATCGGGAACACTGAAGCTTTCTTT. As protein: CASRTDIGNTEAFF.

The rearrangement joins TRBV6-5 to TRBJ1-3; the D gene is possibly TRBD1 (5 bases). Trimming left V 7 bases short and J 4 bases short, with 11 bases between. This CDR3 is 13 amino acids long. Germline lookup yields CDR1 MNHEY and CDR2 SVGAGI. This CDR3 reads CASTGGMGNTIYF. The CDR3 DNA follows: TGTGCCAGCACGGGGGGGATGGGAAACACCATATATTTT.

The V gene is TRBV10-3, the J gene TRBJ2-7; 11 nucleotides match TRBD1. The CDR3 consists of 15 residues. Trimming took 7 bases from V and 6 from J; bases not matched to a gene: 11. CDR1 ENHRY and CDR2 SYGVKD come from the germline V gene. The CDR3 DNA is TGTGCCATCAAAGTAGAGGACAGGGGGCCGGGCGAGCAGTACTTC. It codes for CAIKVEDRGPGEQYF.

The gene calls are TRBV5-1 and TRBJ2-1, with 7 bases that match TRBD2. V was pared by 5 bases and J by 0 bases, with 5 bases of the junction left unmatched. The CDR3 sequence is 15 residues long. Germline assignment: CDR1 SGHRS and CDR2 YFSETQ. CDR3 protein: CASREREGSYNEQFF. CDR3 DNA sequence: TGCGCCAGCAGGGAGCGGGAAGGCTCCTACAATGAGCAGTTCTTC. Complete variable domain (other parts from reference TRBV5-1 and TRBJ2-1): KAGVTQTPRYLIKTRGQQVTLSCSPISGHRSVSWYQQTPGQGLQFLFEYFSETQRNKGNFPGRFSGRQFSNSRSEMNVSTLELGDSALYLCASREREGSYNEQFFGPGTRLTVL.

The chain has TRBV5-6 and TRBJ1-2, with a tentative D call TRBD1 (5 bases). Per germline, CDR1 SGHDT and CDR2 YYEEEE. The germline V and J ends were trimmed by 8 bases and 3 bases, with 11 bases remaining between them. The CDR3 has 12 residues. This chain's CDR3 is CASRGDYYGYTF. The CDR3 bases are TGTGCCAGTAGGGGCGACTACTATGGCTACACCTTC.

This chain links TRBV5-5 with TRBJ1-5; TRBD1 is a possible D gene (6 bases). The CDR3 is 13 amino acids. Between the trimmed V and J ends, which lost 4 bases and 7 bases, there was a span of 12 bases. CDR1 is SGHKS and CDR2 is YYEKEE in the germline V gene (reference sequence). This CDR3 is CASSPGGGQPQHF. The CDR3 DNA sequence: TGTGCCAGCAGCCCGGGGGGCGGGCAGCCCCAGCATTTT.

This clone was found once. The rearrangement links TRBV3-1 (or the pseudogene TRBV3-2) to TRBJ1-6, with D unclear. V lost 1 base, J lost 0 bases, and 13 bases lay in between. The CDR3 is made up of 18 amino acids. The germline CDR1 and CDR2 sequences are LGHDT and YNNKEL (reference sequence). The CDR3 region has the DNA TGTGCCAGCAGCCAAGGAGGGATGTGGAGCTCCTATAATTCACCCCTCCACTTT. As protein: CASSQGGMWSSYNSPLHF.

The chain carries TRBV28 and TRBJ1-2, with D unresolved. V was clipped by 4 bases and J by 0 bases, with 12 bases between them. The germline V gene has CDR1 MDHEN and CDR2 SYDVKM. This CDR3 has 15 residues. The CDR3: CASSSLVLANYGYTF. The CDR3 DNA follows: TGTGCCAGCAGTTCCTTGGTCCTAGCTAACTATGGCTACACCTTC.

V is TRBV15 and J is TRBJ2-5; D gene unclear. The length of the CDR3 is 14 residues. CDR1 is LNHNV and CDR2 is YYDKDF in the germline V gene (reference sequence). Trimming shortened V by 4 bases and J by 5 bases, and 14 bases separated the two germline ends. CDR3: CATSNEFPRETQYF. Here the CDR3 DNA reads TGTGCCACCAGCAACGAATTCCCCAGGGAGACCCAGTACTTC.

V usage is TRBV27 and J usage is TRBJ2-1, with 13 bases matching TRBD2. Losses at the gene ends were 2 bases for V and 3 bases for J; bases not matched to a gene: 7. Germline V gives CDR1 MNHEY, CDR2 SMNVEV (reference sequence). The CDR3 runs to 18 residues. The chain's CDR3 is CASSLDSGTSGNYNEQFF. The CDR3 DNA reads TGTGCCAGCAGTTTAGATTCGGGGACTAGCGGGAACTACAATGAGCAGTTCTTC.

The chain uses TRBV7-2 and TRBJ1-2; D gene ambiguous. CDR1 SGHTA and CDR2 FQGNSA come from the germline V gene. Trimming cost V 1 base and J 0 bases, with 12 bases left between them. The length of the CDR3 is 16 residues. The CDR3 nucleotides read TGTGCCAGCAGCTTAGTAATGCAGGCGCCTAACTATGGCTACACCTTC. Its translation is CASSLVMQAPNYGYTF.

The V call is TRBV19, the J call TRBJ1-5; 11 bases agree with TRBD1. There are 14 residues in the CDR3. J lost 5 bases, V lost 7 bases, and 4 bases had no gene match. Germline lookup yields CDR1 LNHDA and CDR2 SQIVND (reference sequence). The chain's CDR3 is CASTRDRGDQPQHF. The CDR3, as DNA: TGTGCCAGTACACGGGACAGGGGGGATCAGCCCCAGCATTTT. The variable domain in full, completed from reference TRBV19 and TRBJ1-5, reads DGGITQSPKYLFRKEGQNVTLSCEQNLNHDAMYWYRQDPGQGLRLIYYSQIVNDFQKGDIAEGYSVSREKKESFPLTVTSAQKNPTAFYLCASTRDRGDQPQHFGDGTRLSIL.

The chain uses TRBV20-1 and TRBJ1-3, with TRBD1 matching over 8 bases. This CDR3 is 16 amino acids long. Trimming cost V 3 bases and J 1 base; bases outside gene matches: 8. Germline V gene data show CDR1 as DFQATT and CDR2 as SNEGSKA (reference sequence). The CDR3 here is CSASFDRGKSGNTIYF. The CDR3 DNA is TGCAGTGCTAGTTTCGACAGGGGCAAATCTGGAAACACCATATATTTT.

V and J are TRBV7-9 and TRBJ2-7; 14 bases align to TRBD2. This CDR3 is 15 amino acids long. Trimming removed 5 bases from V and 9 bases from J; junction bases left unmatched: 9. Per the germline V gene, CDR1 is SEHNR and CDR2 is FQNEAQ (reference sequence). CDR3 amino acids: CASSEQGLAGGGQYF. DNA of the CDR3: TGTGCCAGCAGCGAACAAGGACTAGCGGGAGGCGGGCAGTACTTC.

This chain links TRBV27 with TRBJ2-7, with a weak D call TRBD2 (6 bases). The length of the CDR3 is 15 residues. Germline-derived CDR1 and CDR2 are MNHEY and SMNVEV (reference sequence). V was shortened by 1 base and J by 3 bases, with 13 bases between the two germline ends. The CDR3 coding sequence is TGTGCCAGCAGTTTATACGGGAGTCTCGGCTACGAGCAGTACTTC. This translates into CASSLYGSLGYEQYF.

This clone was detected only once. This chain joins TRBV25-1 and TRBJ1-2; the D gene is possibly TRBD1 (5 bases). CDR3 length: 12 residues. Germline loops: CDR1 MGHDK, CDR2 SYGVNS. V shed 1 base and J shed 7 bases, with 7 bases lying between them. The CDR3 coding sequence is TGTGCCAGCAGTGAATGGGGCCGTGGCTACACCTTC. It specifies CASSEWGRGYTF.

CDR3 protein: CASSGGQGAYTGELFF. In nucleotides, the CDR3 is TGTGCCAGCAGCGGGGGACAGGGGGCCTACACCGGGGAGCTGTTTTTT. The chain couples TRBV4-2 to TRBJ2-2; 12 bases are shared with TRBD1. The V gene's germline CDR1 is LGHNA and CDR2 YNFKEQ. Trimming at V came to 5 bases and at J to 3 bases, leaving 4 bases not matched to a gene. The CDR3 totals 16 residues.

CDR3 DNA sequence: TGTGCCAGCAGTTTCCTCCGAGGGGGCTATGGCTACACCTTC. This gives the protein CASSFLRGGYGYTF. The chain employs TRBV28 and TRBJ1-2, with D tentatively TRBD1 (6 bases). Trimming pared 3 bases from V and 4 bases from J, leaving 12 bases between. The CDR3 sequence is 14 residues long. The germline V gene encodes CDR1 MDHEN and CDR2 SYDVKM.

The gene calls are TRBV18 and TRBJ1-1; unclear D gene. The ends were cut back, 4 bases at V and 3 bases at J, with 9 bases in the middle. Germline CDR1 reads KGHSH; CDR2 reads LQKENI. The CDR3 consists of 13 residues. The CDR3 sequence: CASSLLVDTEAFF. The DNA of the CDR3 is TGTGCCAGCTCACTATTAGTGGACACTGAAGCTTTCTTT.

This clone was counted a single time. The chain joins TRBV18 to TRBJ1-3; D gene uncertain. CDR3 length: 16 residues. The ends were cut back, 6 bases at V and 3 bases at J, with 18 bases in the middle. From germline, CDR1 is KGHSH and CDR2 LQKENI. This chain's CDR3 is CASSQPRTRDGNTIYF. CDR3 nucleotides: TGTGCCAGCTCTCAACCCAGGACGCGGGATGGAAACACCATATATTTT.